The TCR beta chain described here comes from a study of cytomegalovirus exposure and HLA in healthy donors. Germline V gene sequence: CDR1 MNHEY, CDR2 SVGAGI. With 7 bases removed from V and 2 bases from J, the gap between germline ends came to 12 bases. The CDR3 is 13 amino acids. A multiplex PCR was run with 60 Vbeta primers and 13 Jbeta primers. The assay was immunoSEQ multiplex PCR, and TCRdb's table has in-frame clones only and misses some. The top ten hold 10% of the sample, which has about 89,000 clones, about 75% seen once. Comment on this clone: Its antigen is undetermined.

Study findings and constraints: In a later analysis, CMV-associated beta chains were mostly HLA-associated, it appeared. Investigators reported fewer than 200 TCR beta chains as tied to cytomegalovirus.

The source is a man under 40 in good health and CMV-seropositive. The genes are TRBV6-5 and TRBJ2-7; no reliable D call. The sequenced sample consisted of PBMCs. DNA of the CDR3: TGTGCCAGCAATGCCCTTACTCCCTACGAGCAGTACTTC. This gives the protein CASNALTPYEQYF.